The source of this T cell receptor beta chain is a study of yellow fever vaccine responses in identical twins. Overall study results and limits: Twin vaccine T cell responses reportedly seemed partly convergent, partly personalized.

Worth noting for this clonotype: No antigen is known for it.

Germline lookup yields CDR1 SNHLY and CDR2 FYNNEI. The CDR3 runs 13 residues. V was shortened by 4 bases and J by 4 bases, with 10 bases between the two germline ends. TCRdb recomputed calls from the RT-PCR reads with MiXCR, one row per CDR3 protein. The sample has about 19,000 distinct CDR3 sequences; around 70% are singletons. The gene calls are TRBV2 and TRBJ1-1; no firm D call. The sequence was obtained from a woman between 18 and 29 years old who received the yellow fever vaccine. The starting material was T cells from blood (PBMCs), unsorted or a sorted subset (not recorded which), obtained before or after yellow fever vaccination (not recorded which). The CDR3 coding sequence is TGTGCCAGCAGTGCTGGGTTGACCACTGAAGCTTTCTTT. Its translation: CASSAGLTTEAFF.